Listed below are T cell receptor beta chains from one sample, sequenced in a study of blood T cell dynamics during melanoma immunotherapy. The table came from immunoSEQ multiplex PCR; TCRdb's copy has only in-frame clones and leaves some out. The repertoire holds roughly 8,100 clones, 75% to 90% seen once, with approximately 3.8% in the top ten. Material: blood, obtained from a patient treated with checkpoint blockade. The source is a human donor with melanoma. Each CDR3 is given with its conserved first and last residue. A D gene is named only where the DNA matches it firmly. Clone size is stated in some rows and not others, as once, few, many or a class when expanded.

v_gene,d_gene,j_gene,abundance,CDR3nt,CDR3aa
TRBV6-5,NA,TRBJ1-1,NA,TGTGCCAGCAGTTCGGGATCACTTGAAGCTTTCTTT,CASSSGSLEAFF
TRBV4-2,TRBD2,TRBJ2-7,NA,TGTGCCAGCAGCCAGGGACTAGCGGGAAGCCTCGAGCAGTACTTC,CASSQGLAGSLEQYF
TRBV5-5,NA,TRBJ2-7,NA,TGTGCCAGCAGCTTGGCGGGAACTGGGGGCTACGAGCAGTACTTC,CASSLAGTGGYEQYF
TRBV27,TRBD2,TRBJ2-7,NA,TGTGCCACCTCGACTAGCTTTCACTCCTACGAGCAGTACTTC,CATSTSFHSYEQYF
TRBV18,NA,TRBJ2-7,NA,TGTGCCAGCTCACGAAGCCAGCCTACCTACGAGCAGTACTTC,CASSRSQPTYEQYF
TRBV2,TRBD2,TRBJ2-7,NA,TGTGCCAGCGGGACTAGCGGGAGCGAGCAGTACTTC,CASGTSGSEQYF
TRBV10-3,NA,TRBJ1-1,NA,TGTGCCATCAGTGTCCCGGGGGGGGAAGCTTTCTTT,CAISVPGGEAFF
TRBV5-1,TRBD2,TRBJ2-7,NA,TGCGCCAGCAGCTTATTGCGGGAGTACAGCGAGCAGTACTTC,CASSLLREYSEQYF
TRBV7-3,NA,TRBJ2-5,NA,TGTGCCAGCAGCTTCTCAGGCCAAGAGACCCAGTACTTC,CASSFSGQETQYF
TRBV2,TRBD1,TRBJ2-7,NA,TGTGCCAGCAGAGCGACAGGGGGCAATCGCGAGCAGTACTTC,CASRATGGNREQYF
TRBV6-1,NA,TRBJ2-7,NA,TGTGCCAGCAATACACTGGGGGTCTCCTACGAGCAGTACTTC,CASNTLGVSYEQYF
TRBV11-1,TRBD1,TRBJ2-5,once,TGTGCCAGCAGCCCTGGGACAGGGGGTGAGCAGTACTTC,CASSPGTGGEQYF
TRBV11-3,TRBD1,TRBJ2-2,NA,TGTGCCAGCAGATGGACAGGGGATTCCGGGGAGCTGTTTTTT,CASRWTGDSGELFF